What follows is one T cell receptor (beta chain) and its context. The target antigen is unknown. The data originate from a study of cytomegalovirus exposure and HLA in healthy donors. In the study overall: Samples from HLA-typed donors yielded 65 million to 85 million unique TCRs in an early data release. The study, taken as a whole, reports: As was reported, the HLA-A and HLA-B alleles of most subjects were accurately predicted from TCR beta sequences. There were some public TCRs occurring in many donors, but most TCR sequences were rare.

The PCR ran on 60 Vbeta and 13 Jbeta primers. Assay used: immunoSEQ multiplex PCR; TCRdb lists only in-frame clones, some missing. The ten top clones account for roughly 27%, within a sample of around 52,000 clones. V lost 5 bases and J lost 0, with 12 bases in between. The CDR3 runs 15 residues. Germline values: CDR1 LNHDA, CDR2 SQIVND (reference sequence). The specimen sequenced was PBMCs. The chain has TRBV19 and TRBJ2-3; D remains ambiguous. The origin of this receptor is a man aged 35 to 55 in good health and CMV-seropositive. DNA for the CDR3: TGTGCCAGTAGTGCTCAAGATAGTAGCACAGATACGCAGTATTTT. This gives the protein CASSAQDSSTDTQYF.